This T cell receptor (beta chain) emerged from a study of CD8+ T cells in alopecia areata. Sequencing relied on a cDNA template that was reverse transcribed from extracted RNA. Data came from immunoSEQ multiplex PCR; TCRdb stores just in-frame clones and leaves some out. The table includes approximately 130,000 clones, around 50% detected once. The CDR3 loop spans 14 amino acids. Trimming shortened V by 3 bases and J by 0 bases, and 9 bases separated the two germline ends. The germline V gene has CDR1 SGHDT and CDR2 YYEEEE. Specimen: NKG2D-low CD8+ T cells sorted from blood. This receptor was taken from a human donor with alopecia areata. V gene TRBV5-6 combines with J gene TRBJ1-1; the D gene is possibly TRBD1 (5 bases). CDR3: CASSWGLLNTEAFF. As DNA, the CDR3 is TGTGCCAGCAGCTGGGGACTGCTGAACACTGAAGCTTTCTTT.